The T cell receptor beta chain described here comes from a study of regulatory T cells in long-lasting Graves disease. Findings and limits, study-wide: There were preferences for TRBV28, TRBJ1-2 and TRBJ2-5 in persistent disease. Samples came from peripheral blood alone, without thyroid tissue.

In this sample, this clonotype turned up a few times. Its antigen is unidentified. V lost 1 base to trimming and J lost 9 bases, with 9 bases between them. The CDR3 length is 12 residues. The germline gives CDR1 PRHDT, CDR2 FYEKMQ (reference sequence). Arm-PCR with iRepertoire HTBI primers amplified the CDR3 regions for these TCR beta libraries. TCRdb independently ran MiXCR on the multiplex PCR reads; one entry per CDR3 protein. This sample yields approximately 540,000 distinct CDR3 sequences, of which about 11% are seen a single time; roughly 9.3% belongs to the top ten. Time point meaning: newly diagnosed GD, antithyroid drugs for less than 3 months. Extracted PBMC RNA gave rise to the TCR library. This sample also appeared in a second study, on T cells in Graves' hyperthyroidism and ophthalmopathy. Turning to that study: TCR CDR3 underwent first-round RT-PCR with the HTBI primer set.

The chain couples TRBV13 to TRBJ1-2; D is unresolved. Sequences were derived from peripheral blood mononuclear cells (PBMCs), sampled at new diagnosis, from a patient treated with antithyroid drugs. The TCR comes from a young woman with Graves disease. CDR3 DNA: TGTGCCAGCAGCTTAGAAGTTAGGAGCTACACCTTC. The encoded protein is CASSLEVRSYTF.